A selection of T cell receptor beta chains follows, all from one sample in a study of blood T cell repertoires in COVID-19. Assay: immunoSEQ multiplex PCR; the TCRdb copy retains only in-frame clones and omits some. The sample consists of some 58,000 clones, just over 90% of them appearing once. The sample was peripheral blood. These receptors all stem from a man aged 35 to 55 with acute or convalescent COVID-19. Both conserved end residues are part of each CDR3. A D gene is named only where the DNA matches it firmly. The size field is filled for only some rows; it gives once, few, many or a size class.

clone_size	d_call	j_call	v_call	cdr3_nt	cdr3_aa
few	NA	TRBJ2-7	TRBV25-1	TGTGCCAGCAGTGAATCTCGGGACTCGTCCTACGAGCAGTACTTC	CASSESRDSSYEQYF
NA	TRBD2	TRBJ2-5	TRBV2	TGTGCCAGCAGTGATCGGGAGGCAGCGATGCAAGAGACCCAGTACTTC	CASSDREAAMQETQYF
NA	TRBD1	TRBJ1-6	TRBV5-6	TGTGCCAGCCGGGACAGGGTCGGGTCACCCCTCCACTTT	CASRDRVGSPLHF
NA	TRBD2	TRBJ2-3	TRBV7-3	TGTGCCAGCAGCCCATCCCCACCCCTAGCGGGAGGGCCGAGGTGGGGCACAGATACGCAGTATTTT	CASSPSPPLAGGPRWGTDTQYF
once	NA	TRBJ2-2	TRBV9	TGTGCCAGCAGCGTACGTGTCCGGGACTCTAAGTCCACCGGGGAGCTGTTTTTT	CASSVRVRDSKSTGELFF
NA	TRBD1	TRBJ2-7	TRBV5-1	TGCGCCAGCAGTTCTCGGACAGGCGATTCCAACGAGCAGTACTTC	CASSSRTGDSNEQYF
NA	TRBD1	TRBJ1-1	TRBV27	TGTGCCAGCAGTTTATGGAGGGGGCAACTCGACACTGAAGCTTTCTTT	CASSLWRGQLDTEAFF
once	NA	TRBJ1-1	TRBV4-1	TGCGCCAGCAGATCGGGGGGGGGATTGAACACTGAAGCTTTCTTT	CASRSGGGLNTEAFF
NA	NA	TRBJ1-6	TRBV4-1	TGCGCCAGCAGCCAAGTAGCCCTGTCCCGAATCAATTCACCCCTCCACTTT	CASSQVALSRINSPLHF
NA	NA	TRBJ2-1	TRBV24-1	TGTGCCACCAGTGCGGCAGGTTGGTATGAGCAGTTCTTC	CATSAAGWYEQFF
NA	TRBD2	TRBJ2-7	TRBV6-1	TGTGCCAGCAGTGAACGAGCTGGCAGGGAGGGCTACGAGCAGTACTTC	CASSERAGREGYEQYF
NA	TRBD1	TRBJ2-2	TRBV5-4	TGTGCCAGCAGCCCTGACAGGGGGGAGACCGGGGAGCTGTTTTTT	CASSPDRGETGELFF
NA	NA	TRBJ2-4	TRBV20-1	TGCAGTGCTAGTTCACTACTAGCAGACAAAAACATTCAGTACTTC	CSASSLLADKNIQYF
NA	TRBD1	TRBJ1-5	TRBV30	TGTGCCTGGGGGACAGGGCCTAATCAGCCCCAGCATTTT	CAWGTGPNQPQHF
NA	TRBD1	TRBJ2-7	TRBV2	TGTGCCAGCAGTGCGGGACAGACCTACGAGCAGTACTTC	CASSAGQTYEQYF
NA	TRBD1	TRBJ2-5	TRBV24-1	TGTGCCACCAGTGATTCGGCAGGGGGACGAGAGACCCAGTACTTC	CATSDSAGGRETQYF
NA	TRBD1	TRBJ1-5	TRBV6-2/TRBV6-3	TGTGCCAGCAGCCCCGCAAGGACAGGGGTTATTTATAGCAATCAGCCCCAGCATTTT	CASSPARTGVIYSNQPQHF
NA	NA	TRBJ2-3	TRBV5-8	TGTGCCAGCAGCGGGATCAGGGTTGCAGATACGCAGTATTTT	CASSGIRVADTQYF
NA	NA	TRBJ2-3	TRBV5-1	TGCGCCAGCAGCCTCGGGACCGGAGATGGGACTCACCAGTATTTT	CASSLGTGDGTHQYF
NA	NA	TRBJ1-4	TRBV4-1	TGCGCCAGCAGCCAAGATAGGGGGAATAATGAAAAACTGTTTTTT	CASSQDRGNNEKLFF
NA	NA	TRBJ1-1	TRBV11-2	TGTGCCAGCAGCTCCCAGGGGAGCACTGAAGCTTTCTTT	CASSSQGSTEAFF
NA	NA	TRBJ2-3	TRBV10-3	TGTGCCATCAGTGAGTCGTTCGAGGGCGAAGGGCCTAAAGCAGATACGCAGTATTTT	CAISESFEGEGPKADTQYF
once	NA	TRBJ2-5	TRBV5-1	TGCGCCAGCAGCCTTGTGGGCCCACAAGAGACCCAGTACTTC	CASSLVGPQETQYF
NA	NA	TRBJ2-1	TRBV30	TGTGCCTGGCGGGAGAGTGGCTACAATGAGCAGTTCTTC	CAWRESGYNEQFF
once	TRBD1	TRBJ1-1	TRBV14	TGTGCCAGCAGCCCTGGACAGGGGGCTCGGAACACTGAAGCTTTCTTT	CASSPGQGARNTEAFF
NA	TRBD2	TRBJ2-1	TRBV7-2	TGTGCCAGCAGCTTTAGCGGGAGCGCATACAATGAGCAGTTCTTC	CASSFSGSAYNEQFF